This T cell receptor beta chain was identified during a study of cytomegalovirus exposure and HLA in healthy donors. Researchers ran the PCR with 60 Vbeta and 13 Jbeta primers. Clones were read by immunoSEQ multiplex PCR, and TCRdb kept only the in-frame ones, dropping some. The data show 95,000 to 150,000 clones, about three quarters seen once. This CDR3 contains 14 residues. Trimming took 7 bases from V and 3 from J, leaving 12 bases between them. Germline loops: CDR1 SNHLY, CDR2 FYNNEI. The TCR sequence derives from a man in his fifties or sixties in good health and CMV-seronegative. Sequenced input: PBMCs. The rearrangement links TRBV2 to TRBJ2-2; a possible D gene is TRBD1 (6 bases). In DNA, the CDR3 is TGTGCCAGCATGTTGAACAGGGACACCGGGGAGCTGTTTTTT. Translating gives CASMLNRDTGELFF.